This entry features one TCR beta chain sequence. V lost 2 bases to trimming and J lost 6 bases, with 14 bases between them. Germline CDR1 reads DFQATT; CDR2 reads SNEGSKA (reference sequence). The CDR3 contains 14 residues. TCRdb re-analysed the RT-PCR reads in MiXCR, keeping a single row per CDR3 protein. The sample holds about 680,000 distinct CDR3 sequences, approximately 15% seen once. Source material: memory CD4+ T cells from blood. The TCR was taken from a female donor in good health, serving as a healthy control. The J gene is TRBJ1-5, the V gene TRBV20-1, with a possible D match to TRBD1 (6 bases). The CDR3 bases are TGCAGTGCTAGATTAAGGGGGGCAGGTCAGCCCCAGCATTTT. Translation gives CSARLRGAGQPQHF.